This T cell receptor (beta chain) derives from a study of identical twins (dated by TCRdb to the mid-2010s). Concerning the study at large: To test whether fetal clonotypes persist, this study deep-sequenced TCR alpha and beta repertoires from monozygotic twins, from unrelated adults of various ages, and from cord blood. To rule out contamination, the twin experiments were replicated at different times with different library preparation protocols. The investigation overall reported the following: Abundant cord blood beta clonotypes had fewer insertions, young adult naive repertoires showed a similar but weaker trend, and memory repertoires showed no such trend. Because the same donors could not be followed over many years, the conclusions relied on cross-sectional statistical analysis. Excess twin sharing in beta out-of-frame sequences was weaker because fewer shared sequences lowered the signal-to-noise ratio. Out-of-frame TCR alpha sequences shared between twins showed an excess of low generation-probability sequences compared with coincidental sharing between unrelated individuals. Zero-insertion analyses could be partly confounded by invariant T cells such as MAIT and iNKT, though diverse VJ usage argued against such confounding for most clonotypes. In monozygotic twins, out-of-frame TCR alpha sharing was systematically underestimated by recombination models, although the models agreed with sharing between unrelated individuals.

The CDR3 runs 15 amino acids, cysteine and phenylalanine included. The entry retains the CDR3 DNA only, 45 bases that are in frame from base 1. CDR1 and CDR2 are drawn from the germline V gene: SGHRS, YFSETQ. V is shortened by 3 bases, J by 8 bases, and the region joining them spans 20 bases. This clonotype has more than one count but fewer than ten. The clone's antigen remains unknown. Base qualities were left out, and no much larger clone turns up one base away. The library was generated by 5' RACE. The instrument given in TCRdb is Illumina HiSeq 2000. Template switching added a universal primer binding site, and the final cDNA carried a unique molecular identifier that allowed TCR cDNA molecules to be counted accurately. First-strand cDNA for TCR alpha and beta chains was synthesized from specific primers in the conserved constant-segment region. To control for contamination, every cDNA library carried two barcodes: a SMART-Mk sample barcode plus Illumina barcodes. TruSeq adapter sequences and Illumina sample barcodes were added in two successive PCR steps. The TCR alpha and beta cDNA libraries were sequenced on the Illumina HiSeq platform using custom primers. The authors processed their data as follows. Unique molecular identifiers were extracted from raw reads with MiGEC, and CDR3 positions were determined with MiXCR. For each individual, recombination models were inferred using an EM algorithm with the repgenHMM and IGoR tools. The analysis of shared clonotypes was done with the tcR package in R, with sharing normalized by the product of cloneset sizes. Out-of-frame nonproductive sequences were analyzed to study raw recombination free of thymic and clonal selection effects. TCRdb took the public reads, trimmed them with fastp at Q25, ran MiXCR for clone calling and kept in-frame beta chains. Every entry covers one CDR3 protein and lists the most common genes and DNA from its rows. The V and J calls and clone size are TCRdb's, not the authors'. The sample includes approximately 500,000 distinct CDR3 sequences, with approximately 24% observed a single time. The ten largest account for around 3% of the sample.

Only healthy Caucasian donors were included. Three pairs of female monozygotic twins, all aged 18 to 29 years, made up the twin cohort. Positive isolation kits from Invitrogen were used to isolate the CD4+ and CD8+ T cell populations. These data were also reused for a study on T cells expressing NK-cell markers. That second publication adds: Three sorted T-cell subsets (CD3+CD56+NKG2C+, CD3+CD56+NKG2C- and CD3+CD56-NKG2C+) from 7 to 9 donors had their TCR beta-chain repertoires profiled. Of the eight sequenced donors, seven were found to be HCMV-seropositive and one was found to be HCMV-seronegative. To restrict sorting to alphabetaTCR-expressing T cells, an anti-gammadeltaTCR antibody was added in several experiments. In roughly 6 donors, the dominant CD3+CD56+NKG2C+ clonotypes were among the top 10 CD8+ clonotypes and accounted for roughly 1.0-8% of CD8+ T cells. Those dominant clonotypes were again the most abundant among CD3+CD56-NKG2C+ cells in a handful of donors, at roughly 25-60.1%. Whether the expanded NKG2C-expressing T cell clones were specific for HCMV antigens was left unclear. The study sequenced eight donors, all healthy volunteers chosen at random: three men and five women. A commercial ELISA kit detecting HCMV-specific IgG in serum was used to determine HCMV serostatus. MIGEC was used to demultiplex reads and group reads by UMI, and MiTCR was used to assemble and quantify clonotypes. Only TCR cDNA sequences supported by at least two reads were kept to exclude erroneous sequences. The tcR package was used for downstream repertoire analysis, and clonotypes were matched between fractions using CDR3 nucleotide sequence together with V segment. Antigen specificity was annotated against VDJdb with VDJmatch, allowing one amino acid substitution in CDR3.

This sequence was found in a woman between 18 and 30 years old in good health. Sequences were obtained from CD4+ T cells sorted from blood. The chain links TRBV5-1 with TRBJ1-1; the D region possibly corresponds to TRBD1 (5 bases align). The CDR3 loop reads CASSSLTGTPAEAFF. The DNA is TGCGCCAGCAGCTCACTAACCGGGACCCCGGCAGAAGCTTTCTTT.